The 8 T cell receptor beta chains reported below all come from one sample, sequenced in a study of cytomegalovirus exposure and HLA in healthy donors. With 60 Vbeta and 13 Jbeta primers, the PCR was carried out. Using immunoSEQ multiplex PCR, the repertoire was profiled, and TCRdb retains in-frame clones only, with some absent. The sample totals 100,000 to 150,000 clones. The sequenced sample consisted of PBMCs. These receptors originate from a woman between 40 and 50 years old in good health and CMV-seronegative.

This sequence joins TRBV4-2 and TRBJ1-2, with D possibly matching TRBD1 (5 bases). CDR3 size: 19 residues. The V gene's germline CDR1 is LGHNA and CDR2 YNFKEQ. V lost 1 base to trimming and J lost 3 bases, with 24 bases between them. CDR3 amino acids: CASSQGISTEGAKYYGYTF. The CDR3 DNA follows: TGTGCCAGCAGCCAAGGAATATCGACCGAAGGGGCTAAGTACTATGGCTACACCTTC.

The rearrangement links TRBV6-1 to TRBJ2-5; possibly TRBD2 for D (5 bases). The germline V gene has CDR1 MNHNS and CDR2 SASEGT. With 6 bases removed from V and 2 bases from J, the gap between germline ends came to 10 bases. This CDR3 is 13 amino acids long. The CDR3 region is CASSLAFQETQYF. DNA of the CDR3: TGTGCCAGCAGCCTAGCCTTTCAAGAGACCCAGTACTTC.

The chain is built from TRBV7-9 and TRBJ1-5; D unresolved. The V end was cut by 1 base, the J end by 7 bases, with 11 bases between. The CDR3 is 14 residues long. Germline assignment: CDR1 SEHNR and CDR2 FQNEAQ (reference sequence). CDR3: CASSLGSSRQPQHF. CDR3 nucleotide sequence: TGTGCCAGCAGCTTAGGTAGCAGCCGCCAGCCCCAGCATTTT.

For the CDR3, the DNA is TGCGCCAGCAGCTTGAGCTCCACCCCTATTGATGAGCAGTTCTTC. Its translation: CASSLSSTPIDEQFF. The chain joins TRBV5-1 to TRBJ2-1; no definite D call. The germline CDR1 and CDR2 sequences are SGHRS and YFSETQ. This CDR3 is built from 15 residues. Trimming removed 1 base at V and 8 bases at J, with 16 bases between. Full variable domain (outside the CDR3, taken from reference TRBV5-1 and TRBJ2-1): KAGVTQTPRYLIKTRGQQVTLSCSPISGHRSVSWYQQTPGQGLQFLFEYFSETQRNKGNFPGRFSGRQFSNSRSEMNVSTLELGDSALYLCASSLSSTPIDEQFFGPGTRLTVL.

The chain joins TRBV7-2 to TRBJ2-1; TRBD2 matches at 7 bases. V lost 3 bases to trimming and J lost 2 bases; unmatched junction nucleotides: 4. The CDR3 covers 15 residues. In germline, CDR1 is SGHTA, CDR2 FQGNSA. CDR3 DNA: TGTGCCAGCAGCTTGGGTCTAGCGGCCTACAATGAGCAGTTCTTC. Its protein is CASSLGLAAYNEQFF. The entire variable domain, with the rest obtained from reference TRBV7-2 and TRBJ2-1, is as follows: GAGVSQSPSNKVTEKGKDVELRCDPISGHTALYWYRQSLGQGLEFLIYFQGNSAPDKSGLPSDRFSAERTGGSVSTLTIQRTQQEDSAVYLCASSLGLAAYNEQFFGPGTRLTVL.

This rearrangement joins TRBV13 to TRBJ1-5; 7 bases line up with TRBD1. Germline trimming cut 4 bases from V and 3 bases from J; bases unmatched to any gene: 12. The CDR3 sequence is 17 residues long. Germline assignment: CDR1 PRHDT and CDR2 FYEKMQ (reference sequence). The CDR3 here is CASSYFSGTANNQPQHF. In DNA, the CDR3 is TGTGCCAGCAGCTATTTCTCAGGGACAGCTAACAATCAGCCCCAGCATTTT.

The genes are TRBV18 and TRBJ2-1, with 14 bases matching TRBD2. Trimming removed 3 bases from V and 4 bases from J; junction bases left unmatched: 5. The CDR3 length is 17 residues. CDR1 KGHSH and CDR2 LQKENI come from the germline V gene. Written as DNA, the CDR3 is TGTGCCAGCTCACCCGGGACTAGCGGGGGCCTATACAATGAGCAGTTCTTC. Its protein product is CASSPGTSGGLYNEQFF.

The J gene is TRBJ2-1, the V gene TRBV6-5, with D possibly TRBD2 on 7 matching bases. The CDR3 spans 15 residues. Looked up from germline, CDR1 is MNHEY and CDR2 is SVGAGI. V lost 2 bases to trimming and J lost 5 bases, with 13 bases between them. CDR3 sequence: CASSYRGAANNEQFF. The CDR3 DNA follows: TGTGCCAGCAGTTACCGGGGGGCGGCTAACAATGAGCAGTTCTTC.